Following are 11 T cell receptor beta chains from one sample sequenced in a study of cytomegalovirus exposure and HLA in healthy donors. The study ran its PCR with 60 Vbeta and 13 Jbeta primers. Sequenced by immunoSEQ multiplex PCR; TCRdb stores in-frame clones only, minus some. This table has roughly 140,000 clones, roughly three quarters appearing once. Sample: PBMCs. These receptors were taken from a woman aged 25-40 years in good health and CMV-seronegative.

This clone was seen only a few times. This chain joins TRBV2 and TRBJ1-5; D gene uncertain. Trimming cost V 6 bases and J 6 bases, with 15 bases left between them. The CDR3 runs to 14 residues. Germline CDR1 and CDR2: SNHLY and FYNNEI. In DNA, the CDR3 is TGTGCCAGCAGGAGTGGGCAGAACGGTCAGCCCCAGCATTTT. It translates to CASRSGQNGQPQHF.

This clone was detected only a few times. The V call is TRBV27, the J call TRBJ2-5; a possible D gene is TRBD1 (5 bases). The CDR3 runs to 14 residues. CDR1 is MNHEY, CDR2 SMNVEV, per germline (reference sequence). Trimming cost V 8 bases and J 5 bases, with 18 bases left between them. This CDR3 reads CASSLGPPRETQYF. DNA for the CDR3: TGTGCCAGCTCCTTGGGGCCCCCAAGGGAGACCCAGTACTTC.

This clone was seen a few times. CDR3 sequence (DNA): TGTGCCAGCCAAAAGACTAGCGGGAGACCCGAGCAGTACTTC. This encodes CASQKTSGRPEQYF. The gene calls are TRBV2 and TRBJ2-7; TRBD2 matches at 12 bases. V dropped 8 bases and J dropped 6; count of bases not matched to a gene: 8. The germline V gene encodes CDR1 SNHLY and CDR2 FYNNEI. CDR3 length equals 14 residues.

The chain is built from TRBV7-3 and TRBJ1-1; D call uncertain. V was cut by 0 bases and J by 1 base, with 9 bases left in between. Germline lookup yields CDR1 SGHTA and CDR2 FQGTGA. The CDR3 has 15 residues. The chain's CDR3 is CASSLTPGENTEAFF. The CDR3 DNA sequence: TGTGCCAGCAGCTTAACGCCCGGGGAGAACACTGAAGCTTTCTTT. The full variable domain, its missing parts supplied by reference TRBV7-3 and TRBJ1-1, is GAGVSQTPSNKVTEKGKYVELRCDPISGHTALYWYRQSLGQGPEFLIYFQGTGAADDSGLPNDRFFAVRPEGSVSTLKIQRTERGDSAVYLCASSLTPGENTEAFFGQGTRLTVV.

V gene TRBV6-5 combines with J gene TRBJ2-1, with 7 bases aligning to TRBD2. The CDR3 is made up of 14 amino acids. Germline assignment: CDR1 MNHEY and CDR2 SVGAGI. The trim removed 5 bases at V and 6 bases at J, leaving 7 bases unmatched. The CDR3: CASSPPGRLNEQFF. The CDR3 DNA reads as TGTGCCAGCAGTCCCCCCGGGAGGCTCAATGAGCAGTTCTTC.

The CDR3 here is CASSSRGQGTDTQYF. The CDR3 DNA is TGTGCCAGCAGCTCCCGGGGTCAGGGCACAGATACGCAGTATTTT. V is TRBV13 and J is TRBJ2-3; possibly TRBD2 for D (5 bases). Germline V gene data show CDR1 as PRHDT and CDR2 as FYEKMQ (reference sequence). This CDR3 has 15 amino acids. Trimming stripped 4 bases from V and 1 base from J, with 12 bases between.

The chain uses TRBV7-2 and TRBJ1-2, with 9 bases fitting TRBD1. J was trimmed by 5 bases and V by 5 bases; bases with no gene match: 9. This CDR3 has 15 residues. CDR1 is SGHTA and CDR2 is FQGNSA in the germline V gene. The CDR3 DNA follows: TGTGCCAGCAGCCTGGGACAGGGCCTAGAATATGGCTACACCTTC. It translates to CASSLGQGLEYGYTF.

The CDR3 here is CASSYGQYSNQPQHF. As DNA, the CDR3 is TGTGCCAGCAGTTACGGACAGTATAGCAATCAGCCCCAGCATTTT. The gene calls are TRBV6-5 and TRBJ1-5; a weak D match, TRBD1 (6 bases). CDR1 MNHEY and CDR2 SVGAGI come from the germline V gene. This CDR3 comprises 15 residues. V lost 2 bases and J 0 bases, leaving 8 bases between the germline ends.

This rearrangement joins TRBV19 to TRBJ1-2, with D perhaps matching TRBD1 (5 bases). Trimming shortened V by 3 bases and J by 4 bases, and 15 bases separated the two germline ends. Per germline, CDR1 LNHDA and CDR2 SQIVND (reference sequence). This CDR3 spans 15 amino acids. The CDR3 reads CASSMSTRDGYGYTF. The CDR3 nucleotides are TGTGCCAGTAGTATGAGTACCAGGGATGGCTATGGCTACACCTTC.

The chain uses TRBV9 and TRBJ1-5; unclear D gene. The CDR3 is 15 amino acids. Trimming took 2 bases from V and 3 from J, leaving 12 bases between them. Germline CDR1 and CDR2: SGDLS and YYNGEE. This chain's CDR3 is CASSVSGLINQPQHF. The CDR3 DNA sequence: TGTGCCAGCAGCGTCAGTGGACTGATCAATCAGCCCCAGCATTTT.

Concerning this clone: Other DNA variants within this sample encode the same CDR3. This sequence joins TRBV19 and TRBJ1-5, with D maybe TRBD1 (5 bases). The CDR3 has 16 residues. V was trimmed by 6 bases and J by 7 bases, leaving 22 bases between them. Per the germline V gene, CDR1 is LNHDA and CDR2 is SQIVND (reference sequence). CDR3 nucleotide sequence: TGTGCCAGTAGACACCCAGGGAGGGGAAGGGACCAGCCCCAGCATTTT. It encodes CASRHPGRGRDQPQHF.